The source of this T cell receptor (beta chain) is a study of human T cells and chemical hapten exposure. For the study at large: The sensitizer, 2% DPC, was used on approximately 2 cm by approximately 2 cm of upper inner arm skin.

The sample's time point: pre-sensitization, week 0. Documented treatment: therapeutic diphenylcyclopropenone sensitization with weekly scalp DPC. This CDR3 spans 12 amino acids. Germline CDR1 and CDR2: SQVTM and ANQGSEA. The ends were cut back, 4 bases at V and 4 bases at J, with 10 bases in the middle. Only a few counts were recorded for this clonotype. TCRdb reprocessed the RACE reads with MiXCR, giving one entry per CDR3 protein. The sample comprises roughly 380,000 distinct CDR3 sequences, 5.1% of which are singletons, and 2% to 3% rests with the top ten. The sample here was whole blood, taken in connection with sensitization to the hapten diphenylcyclopropenone (DPC). This rearrangement joins TRBV29-1 to TRBJ1-1; no firm D call. This receptor was taken from a woman aged 45-60 years with alopecia areata. Some clones in this sample may be carry-over from other donors' samples. The CDR3 DNA reads as TGCAGCGTTGCTGAAGGGTCCACTGAAGCTTTCTTT. It encodes CSVAEGSTEAFF. Full variable domain (missing parts from reference TRBV29-1 and TRBJ1-1): SAVISQKPSRDICQRGTSLTIQCQVDSQVTMMFWYRQQPGQSLTLIATANQGSEATYESGFVIDKFPISRPNLTFSTLTVSNMSPEDSSIYLCSVAEGSTEAFFGQGTRLTVV.